This T cell receptor beta chain is drawn from a study of blood T cell repertoires in COVID-19 (TCRdb year 2020). For the wider study: The collaborator samples originated in the United States, Italy and Spain and spanned the acute and convalescent phases of COVID-19. The material from the prospective study consisted of cDNA or gDNA derived from T cells, B-cell-depleted T cells, or PBMCs. The dataset comprised deeply sampled blood TCRbeta repertoires from subjects exposed to, actively infected with, or recovered from COVID-19. The repertoires were made available in a free public database intended to serve as a resource for research on the immune response to SARS-CoV-2. The samples were drawn from the first 160 participants of the ongoing ImmuneRACE study and from some 1,300 subjects provided by 6 global collaborators. A de-identified subject ID, COVID-19 status, age in years and sex were almost always included in the sample metadata. Where available, HLA class I and class II types were obtained from metadata supplied by the sample provider rather than from assay-based typing. General study outcomes and caveats: How much clinical and demographic metadata was included differed by source and by participant, and the metadata was provided uncurated.

One collaborating source in Seattle enrolled patients during active infection and followed them longitudinally through the course of disease. Whole blood was collected in K2EDTA tubes by collaborating institutions according to the institutions' own protocols. For TCRbeta analysis, collaborators shipped samples in one of three forms: frozen whole blood, isolated PBMCs, or DNA extracted from either of those sample types. As for this clone: The antigen it binds to is not known. Base-call qualities are not available, and no considerably larger clone is one nucleotide away.

CDR1 and CDR2 are drawn from the germline V gene: MDHEN, SYDVKM. From V the trimming removes 8 bases and from J it removes 11 bases, while the gene matches leave 14 bases of the junction unaccounted for. From its cysteine to its phenylalanine, the CDR3 spans 13 amino acids. This entry keeps only the CDR3 DNA: 39 bases, framed from base 1. TCRbeta CDR3 regions were amplified from genomic DNA using the immunoSEQ Assay, a bias-controlled multiplex PCR. The published analysis was carried out like this. The number of nucleated cells in each sample was estimated by amplification of reference gene primers within the assay. To quantify the absolute abundance of each unique TCRbeta CDR3 rearrangement, sequence reads were collapsed and filtered. For each sample, productive Simpson clonality was calculated as the square root of Simpson's diversity index over productive rearrangements. Here the immuneACCESS table is served through TCRdb, limited to in-frame sequences with V and J called. Missing clones are a known gap in these copies; in checked studies unresolved V genes cover under half, and the rest lacks a known reason. From that table come the V and J calls and clone size; the DNA was used to work out D and trimming. The sample table holds 150,000 to 180,000 clones, of which approximately 85% were seen once. The biggest ten clones account for around 0.63% of the sample.

Sequenced input: peripheral blood. This receptor chain uses TRBV28 and TRBJ1-1, with 7 junctional bases fitting TRBD1. The sequence derives from a man in his fifties or sixties with COVID-19, enrolled during active disease. DNA sequence: TGTGCCAGCGGACCTGGACAGGTCTTTTGGGCTTTCTTT. Its translation reads: CASGPGQVFWAFF.